This T cell receptor (beta chain) is drawn from a study of T cell responses to AZD1222 COVID-19 vaccine (dated by TCRdb to 2020 to 2022). Context from the whole study: AZD1222 recipients whose second dose came at about 4 weeks and those whose second dose came at about 12 weeks were combined into one group, since spike-specific TCR depth and breadth did not differ between the two schedules. Enrollment into the trials was organized by age into subgroups of 18-55, 56-69 and 70-plus years, and those subgroups contained approximately 160, 26 and 62 TCR-sequenced participants, respectively. A total of 233 trial participants underwent TCR sequencing, of whom under 220 had received two doses of AZD1222 and about 25 had received two doses of the MenACWY control vaccine.

What the authors observed across the whole study: Conclusions about previously exposed vaccinees are limited, since just 5 or 6 AZD1222 recipients were seropositive for SARS-CoV-2 at baseline. No day 14 peak-response samples were available, so repertoires were characterized only after the peak T cell response. Reportedly, almost half of the unique spike-specific TCRs recognized epitopes lying outside the regions that are mutated in the B.1.351 and B.1.1.7 variants. After two AZD1222 doses, both the breadth and the depth of spike-specific TCRs were significantly higher than at day 0 and than in MenACWY recipients. CD4 TCRs associated with the vaccine covered the entire spike protein, and the dominant responses were in regions 160-218 and 743-854. In the small 56-69-year group, the increase in depth fell short of significance, most likely because of low power. Most participants were white British and females outnumbered males, and the authors suggested that clonal diversity may have been underestimated.

The sample's time point label, in plain terms: baseline before first vaccination. Samples from vaccinated people were obtained from the UK trials COV001 and COV002, which included a single-blind randomized controlled phase 2/3 trial of AZD1222 (ChAdOx1 nCoV-19) in healthy adults. For TCRbeta chain sequencing, PBMC samples were collected from trial participants at day 0 and at day 28 after the second dose. The CDR3 regions of human TCRbeta chains were subjected to immunosequencing. In the original analysis: Repertoire TCRs were matched against a reference library of SARS-CoV-2-specific TCRs generated with the MIRA antigen-specificity platform. Breadth meant the fraction of unique TCRs that were SARS-CoV-2-associated, whereas depth meant the fraction of total T cells that were SARS-CoV-2-associated. Using the MIRA data, every spike-specific TCR was mapped to the spike region that the TCR reacted to and assigned to either a CD4 or a CD8 class. Log10-transformed breadth and depth values were compared by one-way ANOVA with Sidak's multiple comparisons tests. Drawn from immuneACCESS, this table holds only the in-frame rearrangements with V and J called that TCRdb kept. Clones are partly lost; checked studies trace under half to an unresolved V gene and leave the rest unexplained. D and trimming come from the DNA, and the V and J calls and clone size come from that table. A total of 95,000 to 100,000 clones appear in this sample, less than 90% of them only once. The ten biggest clones cover more than 15% of the sample.

The germline V gene (reference sequence) gives CDR1 as PRHDT and CDR2 as FYEKMQ. Inclusive of the bounding cysteine and phenylalanine, the CDR3 is 14 residues long. CDR3 DNA only is kept here, 42 bases in frame from base 1. V loses 2 bases, J loses 7 bases, and the germline ends lie 14 bases apart. As to this clone: Which antigen it targets is not known. Qualities for individual bases were not recorded, and no much larger clone is one base off.

The chain was built from TRBV13 and TRBJ1-2; TRBD1 is perhaps the D gene, given 6 matching bases. The sequenced sample was peripheral blood, obtained on day 0 of AZD1222 vaccination. The sequence was collected from an adult in good health. The CDR3 in this case is CASSLNRDAFGYTF. Here is the DNA: TGTGCCAGCAGCTTAAACAGGGATGCGTTTGGCTACACCTTC. The full variable domain, completed from the reference TRBV13 and TRBJ1-2 proteins outside the CDR3, reads AAGVIQSPRHLIKEKRETATLKCYPIPRHDTVYWYQQGPGQDPQFLISFYEKMQSDKGSIPDRFSAQQFSDYHSELNMSSLELGDSALYFCASSLNRDAFGYTFGSGTRLTVV.